Below, 26 T cell receptor beta chains from the same sample are listed, as sequenced in a study of blood T cell repertoires in COVID-19. Some clones are missing from TCRdb's copy, which holds only in-frame ones; the method was immunoSEQ multiplex PCR. The sample contains about 120,000 clones, approximately 80% of which appear only once. Specimen: peripheral blood. The receptors shown here come from a man aged 60 to 75 with acute or convalescent COVID-19.

The chain employs TRBV6-5 and TRBJ2-7; weak D call: TRBD2 (6 bases). From germline, CDR1 is MNHEY and CDR2 SVGAGI. This CDR3 contains 14 residues. V lost 2 bases and J 2 bases, leaving 10 bases between the germline ends. The CDR3, as DNA: TGTGCCAGCAGTTACGCGGGGAAGCCCTACGAGCAGTACTTC. Amino acids: CASSYAGKPYEQYF.

The chain joins TRBV9 to TRBJ2-1; D gene unclear. The V end lost 0 bases, the J end lost 7 bases, and 11 bases lay between the germline ends. The CDR3 loop spans 14 amino acids. CDR1 and CDR2 from the germline V gene are SGDLS and YYNGEE. The CDR3 protein is CASSVEPLENEQFF. The CDR3 coding sequence is TGTGCCAGCAGCGTAGAACCCCTGGAGAATGAGCAGTTCTTC.

The chain has TRBV10-3 and TRBJ1-1; D gene unclear. The CDR3 loop spans 15 amino acids. Germline V gives CDR1 ENHRY, CDR2 SYGVKD. Trimming removed 5 bases from V and 2 bases from J, with 15 bases in between. The CDR3 sequence is CAISSVGASNTEAFF. CDR3 DNA: TGTGCCATCAGTAGTGTTGGAGCCTCCAACACTGAAGCTTTCTTT.

The chain recombines TRBV30 with TRBJ2-2; D may be TRBD1 (5 bases). The CDR3 has 12 amino acids. Germline values: CDR1 GTSNPN, CDR2 SVGIG (reference sequence). The DNA for the CDR3 is TGTGCTTACCCGCGCAGGGCCGGGGAGCTGTTTTTT. Protein: CAYPRRAGELFF.

The chain carries TRBV15 and TRBJ2-4; the D gene is possibly TRBD1 (6 bases). The V end was cut by 4 bases, the J end by 4 bases, with 14 bases between. The CDR3 loop spans 15 amino acids. Germline CDR1 LNHNV, CDR2 YYDKDF (reference sequence). CDR3 bases: TGTGCCACCAGCATCAAACAGGGATATAAAAACATTCAGTACTTC. Residues: CATSIKQGYKNIQYF.

The J gene is TRBJ2-3, the V gene TRBV5-1, with 10 positions matching TRBD2. The junction had 3 bases not matched to a gene; V was cut back by 0 bases and J by 2 bases. Germline V gene lookup returns CDR1 SGHRS and CDR2 YFSETQ. The CDR3 totals 16 residues. The CDR3 protein is CASSLGTSGITDTQYF. As DNA, the CDR3 is TGCGCCAGCAGCTTGGGAACTAGCGGGATCACAGATACGCAGTATTTT. Combining the CDR3 with reference TRBV5-1 and TRBJ2-3 gives the whole variable domain KAGVTQTPRYLIKTRGQQVTLSCSPISGHRSVSWYQQTPGQGLQFLFEYFSETQRNKGNFPGRFSGRQFSNSRSEMNVSTLELGDSALYLCASSLGTSGITDTQYFGPGTRLTVL.

The rearrangement joins TRBV4-1 to TRBJ1-1; no reliable D call. V was trimmed by 1 base and J by 1 base, leaving 7 bases between them. Germline CDR1 MGHRA, CDR2 YSYEKL. The CDR3 is 14 residues long. The CDR3 is CASSQARGNTEAFF. CDR3 in DNA: TGCGCCAGCAGCCAAGCCCGAGGGAACACTGAAGCTTTCTTT.

The V call is TRBV28, the J call TRBJ2-1; 9 bases line up with TRBD2. Germline V gene data show CDR1 as MDHEN and CDR2 as SYDVKM. The CDR3 length is 15 residues. Trimming at V came to 6 bases and at J to 3 bases, leaving 6 bases not matched to a gene. CDR3 loop: CASRVAGADYNEQFF. CDR3 DNA sequence: TGTGCCAGCAGGGTAGCGGGAGCCGACTACAATGAGCAGTTCTTC.

This rearrangement joins TRBV5-1 to TRBJ1-1, with D perhaps matching TRBD1 (6 bases). The CDR3 spans 14 residues. In germline, CDR1 is SGHRS, CDR2 YFSETQ. V was trimmed by 2 bases and J by 4 bases, leaving 12 bases between them. In DNA, the CDR3 is TGCGCCAGCAGCTTTCTTGGGGGCACCACTGAAGCTTTCTTT. Its protein is CASSFLGGTTEAFF.

The chain couples TRBV11-2 to TRBJ2-2; D remains unclear. Trimming removed 2 bases at V and 4 bases at J, with 8 bases between. The germline CDR1 and CDR2 sequences are SGHAT and FQNNGV. The CDR3 runs 14 residues. The CDR3 sequence is CASSLLGITGELFF. CDR3 in DNA: TGTGCCAGCAGCTTACTAGGTATCACCGGGGAGCTGTTTTTT.

This sequence joins TRBV24-1 and TRBJ2-3, with TRBD1 matching 8 bases. V lost 3 bases to trimming and J lost 4 bases; unmatched junction nucleotides: 5. Germline V gene lookup returns CDR1 KGHDR and CDR2 SFDVKD. CDR3 length: 15 residues. The CDR3: CATSDHDRGADTQYF. CDR3 DNA sequence: TGTGCCACCAGTGATCACGACAGGGGCGCAGATACGCAGTATTTT.

The J gene is TRBJ2-7, the V gene TRBV7-9, with a possible D match to TRBD2 (6 bases). The CDR3 consists of 13 residues. The V and J ends lost 0 bases and 5 bases respectively, with 8 bases between them. The germline V gene has CDR1 SEHNR and CDR2 FQNEAQ (reference sequence). The CDR3 DNA sequence: TGTGCCAGCAGCTTAGCAGGGAGGCACGAGCAGTACTTC. Residues: CASSLAGRHEQYF.

This clone was counted between two and nine times. This sequence joins TRBV5-1 and TRBJ2-7; 8 nucleotides match TRBD2. CDR1 and CDR2 from the germline V gene are SGHRS and YFSETQ. The V gene end was trimmed by 4 bases and the J gene end by 0 bases; junction bases not matched to a gene: 3. The CDR3 loop spans 14 amino acids. The CDR3 sequence is CASSREGLSYEQYF. CDR3 bases: TGCGCCAGCAGCCGGGAGGGGCTCTCCTACGAGCAGTACTTC.

This chain links TRBV4-1 with TRBJ1-1, with 9 bases aligning to TRBD1. The V gene's germline CDR1 is MGHRA and CDR2 YSYEKL. CDR3 length equals 14 residues. The CDR3 reads CATRRGQGYTEAFF. CDR3 bases: TGCGCGACCCGGAGGGGACAGGGATACACTGAAGCTTTCTTT.

A single count supports this clone. The V gene is TRBV24-1, the J gene TRBJ2-3; 8 bases are a match to TRBD2. After removal of 3 bases from V and 11 bases from J, the junction contained 15 bases not matched to a gene. The CDR3 covers 16 residues. CDR1 is KGHDR and CDR2 is SFDVKD in the germline V gene. CDR3 nucleotides: TGTGCCACCAGTGATGGGGGCGGAGCGGGAGAAAGTAAGCAGTATTTT. Amino acids: CATSDGGGAGESKQYF.

V gene TRBV10-2 combines with J gene TRBJ1-1, with 7 bases fitting TRBD1. V dropped 6 bases and J dropped 1; count of bases not matched to a gene: 8. The germline gives CDR1 WSHSY, CDR2 SAAADI. This CDR3 contains 15 residues. The DNA of the CDR3 is TGCGCCAGCAGCCAGACAGGGTGGGGGAACACTGAAGCTTTCTTT. Amino acids: CASSQTGWGNTEAFF.

CDR3 residues: CASSLEASAWGDTQYF. CDR3 DNA sequence: TGTGCCAGCAGCTTGGAAGCTAGCGCATGGGGGGATACGCAGTATTTT. V gene TRBV5-6 combines with J gene TRBJ2-3; D possibly corresponds to TRBD2 (6 bases). CDR1 SGHDT and CDR2 YYEEEE come from the germline V gene. V was pared by 0 bases and J by 6 bases, with 17 bases between. The CDR3 runs 16 residues.

This clone was observed a single time. The chain has TRBV6-1 and TRBJ2-1, with 11 positions matching TRBD2. The V segment lost 0 bases and the J segment 4 bases; nucleotides outside the gene matches: 2. Germline V gene data show CDR1 as MNHNS and CDR2 as SASEGT. CDR3 size: 16 residues. Written as DNA, the CDR3 is TGTGCCAGCAGTGAAGCGGGACTAGCGGTTTACAATGAGCAGTTCTTC. Translated: CASSEAGLAVYNEQFF.

V usage is TRBV18 and J usage is TRBJ2-1; TRBD2 matches 8 bases. Unmatched junction bases numbered 9, after V lost 0 bases and J lost 5 bases. The CDR3 is 17 residues long. CDR1 is KGHSH and CDR2 is LQKENI in the germline V gene. CDR3 coding DNA: TGTGCCAGCTCACCACCGAGGGTAGCGGGACCAAACAATGAGCAGTTCTTC. The encoded protein is CASSPPRVAGPNNEQFF.

The V and J genes are TRBV19 and TRBJ2-2; possible D gene TRBD1, 6 bases. The length of the CDR3 is 13 residues. V was clipped by 6 bases and J by 6 bases, with 11 bases between them. Germline CDR1 is LNHDA and CDR2 is SQIVND (reference sequence). The CDR3 sequence is CASSVKGAGELFF. CDR3 coding DNA: TGTGCCAGTAGCGTTAAGGGGGCCGGGGAGCTGTTTTTT.

This chain uses TRBV6-4 with TRBJ1-2; tentatively, D is TRBD1 (5 bases). The CDR3 spans 12 residues. From germline, CDR1 is MRHNA and CDR2 SNTAGT. Trimming removed 2 bases at V and 8 bases at J, with 9 bases between. Written as DNA, the CDR3 is TGTGCCAGCAGTGACGGTCAGGGCGGCTACACCTTC. Its translation: CASSDGQGGYTF.

This clone was counted once. V and J are TRBV15 and TRBJ1-1; no clear D. The CDR3 totals 14 residues. Trimming took off 2 bases at V and 6 bases at J, with 13 bases between the two ends. The germline gives CDR1 LNHNV, CDR2 YYDKDF (reference sequence). As DNA, the CDR3 is TGTGCCACCAGCAGAAGCCTGGCGAGGCCTGAAGCTTTCTTT. Amino acids: CATSRSLARPEAFF.

This clone was recorded only once. This chain uses TRBV7-2 with TRBJ2-3, with 13 nucleotides matching TRBD2. CDR3 length: 15 amino acids. V lost 1 base, J lost 8 bases, and 3 bases stayed unmatched. CDR1 and CDR2 (germline): SGHTA, FQGNSA. CDR3 amino acids: CASSLGLAGGVTQYF. The DNA of the CDR3 is TGTGCCAGCAGCTTAGGACTAGCGGGAGGTGTTACGCAGTATTTT.

The V gene is TRBV9, the J gene TRBJ2-5; 7 bases fit TRBD1. V lost 0 bases to trimming and J lost 5 bases; unmatched junction nucleotides: 13. The germline CDR1 and CDR2 sequences are SGDLS and YYNGEE. CDR3 length: 17 residues. As DNA, the CDR3 is TGTGCCAGCAGCGTAGCTACGGGAACAGGGGTTTGGGAGACCCAGTACTTC. It translates to CASSVATGTGVWETQYF.

V usage is TRBV27 and J usage is TRBJ1-4; D not certain. The CDR3 is 13 residues long. CDR1 is MNHEY, CDR2 SMNVEV, per germline (reference sequence). V was trimmed by 4 bases and J by 6 bases, leaving 9 bases between them. CDR3 region: CASSSLRYEKLFF. Here the CDR3 DNA reads TGTGCCAGCAGTTCCCTCCGGTATGAAAAACTGTTTTTT.

This chain uses TRBV5-1 with TRBJ1-1, with a tentative D call TRBD1 (6 bases). Germline V gene lookup returns CDR1 SGHRS and CDR2 YFSETQ. V was cut by 8 bases and J by 8 bases, with 22 bases left in between. CDR3 length: 14 amino acids. In nucleotides, the CDR3 is TGCGCCAGTGGGAGTGGGGGCGGAACTGAAGAAGCTTTCTTT. This encodes CASGSGGGTEEAFF.